This T cell receptor beta chain was obtained from a study of identifying expanded T cells in peripheral blood. Study-level findings and limits: Clone count variance between approximately two-week samples rose with total template count. About 1.2 clones differed between technical replicates, versus about 16 and 19 over time.

During the collection period, no donor immune events like infections were recorded. On this clone itself: Its target is unknown.

Method: immunoSEQ multiplex PCR; TCRdb's copy keeps in-frame clones and lacks some. This table has under 130,000 clones, about 89% appearing once. The V gene's germline CDR1 is LGHNA and CDR2 YNFKEQ. The CDR3 length is 14 residues. V was clipped by 4 bases and J by 5 bases, with 14 bases between them. The rearrangement links TRBV4-2 to TRBJ1-2; D is unclear. This TCR came from a person aged 18 to 75 in good health. Specimen: blood. CDR3 sequence reads: CASSRRESLYGYTF. In DNA form, the CDR3 reads TGTGCCAGCAGCCGCCGGGAGTCCCTATATGGCTACACCTTC.